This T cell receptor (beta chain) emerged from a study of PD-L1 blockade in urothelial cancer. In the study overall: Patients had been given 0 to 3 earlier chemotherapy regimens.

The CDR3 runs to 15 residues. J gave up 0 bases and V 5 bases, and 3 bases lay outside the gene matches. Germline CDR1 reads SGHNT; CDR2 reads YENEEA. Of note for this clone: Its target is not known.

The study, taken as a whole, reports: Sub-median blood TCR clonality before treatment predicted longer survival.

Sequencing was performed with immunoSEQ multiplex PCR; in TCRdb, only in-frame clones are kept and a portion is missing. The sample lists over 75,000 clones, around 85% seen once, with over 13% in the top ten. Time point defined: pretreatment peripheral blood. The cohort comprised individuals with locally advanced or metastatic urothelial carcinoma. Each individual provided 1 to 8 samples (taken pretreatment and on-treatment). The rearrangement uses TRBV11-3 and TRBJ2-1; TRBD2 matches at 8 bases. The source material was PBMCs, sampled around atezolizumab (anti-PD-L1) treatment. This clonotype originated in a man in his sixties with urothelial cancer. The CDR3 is CASSPGLGSYNEQFF. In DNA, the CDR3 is TGTGCCAGCAGCCCGGGACTAGGCTCCTACAATGAGCAGTTCTTC. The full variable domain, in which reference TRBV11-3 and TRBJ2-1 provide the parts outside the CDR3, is EAGVVQSPRYKIIEKKQPVAFWCNPISGHNTLYWYLQNLGQGPELLIRYENEEAVDDSQLPKDRFSAERLKGVDSTLKIQPAELGDSAVYLCASSPGLGSYNEQFFGPGTRLTVL.